The sequence of this T cell receptor (beta chain) was determined in a study of cytomegalovirus exposure and HLA in healthy donors. The overall study: An early release of data contained 70 million to 95 million unique TCRs, which came from HLA-typed donors. Study findings and constraints: Sequencing probably produced one cluster of sequence variants that were highly shared. In a later analysis, an Asian-associated ancestry cluster reportedly showed fewer N-insertions than the roughly 730-donor mean.

With regard to this clone: Antigen unknown.

Vbeta (60) and Jbeta (13) primers were used in the PCR. Repertoires were generated with immunoSEQ multiplex PCR, while TCRdb's copy carries only in-frame clones and drops some. The sample includes about 180,000 clones, roughly 83% of them seen just once. CDR3 length equals 14 residues. CDR1 is SNHLY, CDR2 FYNNEI, per germline. Trimming left V 1 base short and J 5 bases short, with 9 bases between. This chain uses TRBV2 with TRBJ2-4; D is unclear. The specimen sequenced was PBMCs. The receptor was derived from a man aged 25 to 40 in good health and CMV-seronegative. The CDR3 here is CASSEDGRENIQYF. The CDR3 region has the DNA TGTGCCAGCAGTGAAGATGGTAGAGAAAACATTCAGTACTTC.